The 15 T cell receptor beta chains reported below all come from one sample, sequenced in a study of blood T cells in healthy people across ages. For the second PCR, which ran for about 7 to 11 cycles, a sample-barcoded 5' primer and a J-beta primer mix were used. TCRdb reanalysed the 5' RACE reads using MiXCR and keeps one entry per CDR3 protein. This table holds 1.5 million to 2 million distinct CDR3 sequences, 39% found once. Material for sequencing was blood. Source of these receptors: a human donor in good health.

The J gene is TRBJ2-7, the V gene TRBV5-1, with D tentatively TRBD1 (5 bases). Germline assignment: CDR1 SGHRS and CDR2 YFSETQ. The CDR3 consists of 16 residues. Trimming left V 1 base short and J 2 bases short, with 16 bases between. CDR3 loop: CASSLHRSDDPYEQYF. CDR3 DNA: TGCGCCAGCAGCTTGCACAGGTCCGACGATCCCTACGAGCAGTACTTC.

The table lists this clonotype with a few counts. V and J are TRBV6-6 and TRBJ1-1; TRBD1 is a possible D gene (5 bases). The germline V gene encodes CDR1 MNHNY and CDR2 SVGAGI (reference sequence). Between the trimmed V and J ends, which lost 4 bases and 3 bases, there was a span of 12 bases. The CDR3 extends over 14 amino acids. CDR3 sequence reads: CASSWAGQDTEAFF. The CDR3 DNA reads TGTGCCAGCAGTTGGGCGGGGCAGGACACTGAAGCTTTCTTT.

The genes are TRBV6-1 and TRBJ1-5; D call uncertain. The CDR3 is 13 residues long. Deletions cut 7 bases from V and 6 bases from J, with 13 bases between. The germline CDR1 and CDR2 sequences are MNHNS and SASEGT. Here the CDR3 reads CASTTVYSQPQHF. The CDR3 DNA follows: TGTGCCAGCACCACAGTATATAGTCAGCCCCAGCATTTT.

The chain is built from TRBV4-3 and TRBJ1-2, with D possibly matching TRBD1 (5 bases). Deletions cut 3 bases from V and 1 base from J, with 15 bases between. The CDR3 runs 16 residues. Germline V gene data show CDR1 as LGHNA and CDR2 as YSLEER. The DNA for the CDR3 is TGCGCCAGCAGCCAGGACACCCAGGAACATAACTATGGCTACACCTTC. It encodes CASSQDTQEHNYGYTF.

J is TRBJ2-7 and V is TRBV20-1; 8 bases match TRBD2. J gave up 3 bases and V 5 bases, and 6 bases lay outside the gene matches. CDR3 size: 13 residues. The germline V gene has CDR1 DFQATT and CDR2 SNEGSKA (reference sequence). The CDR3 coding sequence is TGCAGTGCTTCCCGACTAGCGCACTACGAGCAGTACTTC. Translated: CSASRLAHYEQYF.

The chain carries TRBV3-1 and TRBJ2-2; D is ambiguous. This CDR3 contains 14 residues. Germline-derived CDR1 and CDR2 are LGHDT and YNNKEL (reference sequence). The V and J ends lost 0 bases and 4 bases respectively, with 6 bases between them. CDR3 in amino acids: CASSQEPATGELFF. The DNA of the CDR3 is TGTGCCAGCAGCCAAGAACCAGCCACCGGGGAGCTGTTTTTT. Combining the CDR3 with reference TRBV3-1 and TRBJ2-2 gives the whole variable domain DTAVSQTPKYLVTQMGNDKSIKCEQNLGHDTMYWYKQDSKKFLKIMFSYNNKELIINETVPNRFSPKSPDKAHLNLHINSLELGDSAVYFCASSQEPATGELFFGEGSRLTVL.

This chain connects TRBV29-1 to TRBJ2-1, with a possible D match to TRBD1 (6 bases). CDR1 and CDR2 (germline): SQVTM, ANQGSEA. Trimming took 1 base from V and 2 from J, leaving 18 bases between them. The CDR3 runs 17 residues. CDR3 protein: CSVEGDTGLGAYNEQFF. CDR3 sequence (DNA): TGCAGCGTTGAAGGGGATACAGGGTTAGGGGCCTACAATGAGCAGTTCTTC.

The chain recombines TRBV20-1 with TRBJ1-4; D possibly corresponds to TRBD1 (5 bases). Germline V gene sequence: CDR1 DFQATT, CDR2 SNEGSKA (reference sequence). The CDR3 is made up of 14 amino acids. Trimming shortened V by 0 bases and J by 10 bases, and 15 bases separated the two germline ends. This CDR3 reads CSARDRPPGRKLFF. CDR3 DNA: TGCAGTGCTAGAGATCGTCCTCCAGGGAGAAAACTGTTTTTT.

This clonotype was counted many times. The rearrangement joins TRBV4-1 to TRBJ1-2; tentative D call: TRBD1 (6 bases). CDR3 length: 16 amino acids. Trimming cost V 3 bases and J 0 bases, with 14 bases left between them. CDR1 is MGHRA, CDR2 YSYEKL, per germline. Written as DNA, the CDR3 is TGCGCCAGCAGCCAGATACAGGGAACGGCTAACTATGGCTACACCTTC. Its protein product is CASSQIQGTANYGYTF.

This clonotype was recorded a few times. The CDR3 is CASSHSDRGNTEAFF. The CDR3 DNA follows: TGCGCCAGCAGCCACTCCGACAGGGGGAACACTGAAGCTTTCTTT. The rearrangement uses TRBV4-1 and TRBJ1-1; 8 bases line up with TRBD1. This CDR3 is 15 amino acids long. The junction had 4 bases not matched to a gene; V was cut back by 3 bases and J by 1 base. Germline values: CDR1 MGHRA, CDR2 YSYEKL.

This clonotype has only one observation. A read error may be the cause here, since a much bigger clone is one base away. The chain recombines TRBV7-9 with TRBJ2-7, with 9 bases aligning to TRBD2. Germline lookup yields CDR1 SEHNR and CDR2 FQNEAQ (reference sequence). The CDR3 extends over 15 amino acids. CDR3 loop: CASSLTLAGSDEQDF. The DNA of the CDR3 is TGTGCCAGCAGCTTAACCCTAGCGGGGTCTGACGAGCAGGACTTC.

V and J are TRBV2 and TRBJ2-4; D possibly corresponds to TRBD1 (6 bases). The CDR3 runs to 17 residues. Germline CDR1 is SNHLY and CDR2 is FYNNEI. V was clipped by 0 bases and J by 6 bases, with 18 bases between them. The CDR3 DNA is TGTGCCAGCAGTGAAGCGCTTCAGGGGTCGTCCGGAAACATTCAGTACTTC. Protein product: CASSEALQGSSGNIQYF.

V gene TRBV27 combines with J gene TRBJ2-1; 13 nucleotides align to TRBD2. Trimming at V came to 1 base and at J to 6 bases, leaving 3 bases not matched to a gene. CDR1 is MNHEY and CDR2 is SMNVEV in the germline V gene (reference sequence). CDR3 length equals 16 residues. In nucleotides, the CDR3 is TGTGCCAGCAGTTTATTGGGACTAGCGGGAATCAATGAGCAGTTCTTC. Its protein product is CASSLLGLAGINEQFF.

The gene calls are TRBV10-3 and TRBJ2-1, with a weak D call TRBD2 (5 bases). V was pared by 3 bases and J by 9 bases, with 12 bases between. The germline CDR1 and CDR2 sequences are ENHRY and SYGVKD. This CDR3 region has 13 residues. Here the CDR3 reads CAISEMRVPEQFF. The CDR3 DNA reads TGTGCCATCAGTGAAATGAGGGTGCCTGAGCAGTTCTTC.

The CDR3 nucleotides read TGTGCCAGCGTGACCGGGCCCCACTATGGCTACACCTTC. Translation: CASVTGPHYGYTF. This rearrangement joins TRBV28 to TRBJ1-2; D not resolved. The CDR3 runs 13 residues. Germline loops: CDR1 MDHEN, CDR2 SYDVKM. V gave up 8 bases and J gave up 3 bases, with 13 bases separating them.